This T cell receptor (beta chain) was sequenced in a study of shared clonotypes between healthy human individuals. With V trimmed by 6 bases and J by 9 bases, 7 bases remained unmatched. This CDR3 region has 13 residues. From germline, CDR1 is MNHNS and CDR2 SASEGT. Assay: immunoSEQ multiplex PCR; the TCRdb copy retains only in-frame clones and omits some. There are 2 million to 2.5 million clones in the sample; around 90% occur only once, and 0.3% to 0.4% lies in the top ten. Sample: naive CD4+ T cells from PBMCs. Subset described: CD45RA+ positively selected. This TCR was recovered from a man aged 18-30 years in good health. Some clones in this sample may be carry-over from other donors' samples. This chain links TRBV6-1 with TRBJ2-1; the match to TRBD1 covers 8 bases. CDR3 nucleotide sequence: TGTGCCAGCAGGGCAGGGGGCGCGGGTGAGCAGTTCTTC. Amino acids: CASRAGGAGEQFF.